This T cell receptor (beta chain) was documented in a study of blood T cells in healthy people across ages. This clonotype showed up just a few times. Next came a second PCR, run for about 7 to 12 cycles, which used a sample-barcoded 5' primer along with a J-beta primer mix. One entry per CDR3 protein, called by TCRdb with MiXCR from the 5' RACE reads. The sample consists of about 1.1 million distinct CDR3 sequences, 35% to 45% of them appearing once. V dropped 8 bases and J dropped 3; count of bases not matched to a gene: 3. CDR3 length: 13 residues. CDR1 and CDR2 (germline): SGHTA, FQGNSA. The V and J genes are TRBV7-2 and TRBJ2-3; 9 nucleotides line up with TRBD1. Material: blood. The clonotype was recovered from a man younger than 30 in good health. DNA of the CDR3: TGTGCCAGCGGGGACAGGGCGACAGATACGCAGTATTTT. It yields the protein CASGDRATDTQYF.